This is a list of T cell receptor beta chains from one sample in a study of cytomegalovirus exposure and HLA in healthy donors. Here immunoSEQ multiplex PCR was the method, and the copy in TCRdb shows in-frame clones only, minus some. The repertoire holds about 100,000 clones, around 69% seen once, with approximately 2.2% in the top ten. The sequenced material came from PBMCs. The receptors come from a man between 18 and 29 years old in good health and CMV-seronegative. CDR3s include the opening cysteine and the closing phenylalanine or tryptophan. The D gene is left open where the match is weak. Size is stated for part of the rows, as once, few or many counts, or as a class when the clone is expanded.

V	J	size	D	CDR3	DNA
TRBV2	TRBJ2-5	once	.	CASSRSGGTQYF	TGTGCCAGCAGTCGTTCAGGTGGGACCCAGTACTTC
TRBV6-6	TRBJ1-2	.	.	CASSTDSYGYTF	TGTGCCAGCAGCACAGACAGTTATGGCTACACCTTC
TRBV7-9	TRBJ1-1	.	.	CASSLVGGEGTEAFF	TGTGCCAGCAGCTTAGTCGGGGGGGAGGGCACTGAAGCTTTCTTT
TRBV5-1	TRBJ2-5	.	TRBD1	CASSSGQGWGETQYF	TGCGCCAGCAGCTCCGGACAGGGGTGGGGAGAGACCCAGTACTTC
TRBV5-8	TRBJ2-5	.	.	CASSPWLKETQYF	TGTGCCAGCAGCCCCTGGCTCAAAGAGACCCAGTACTTC
TRBV6-4	TRBJ2-1	.	TRBD2	CASSYEAGGPNEQFF	TGTGCCAGCAGTTACGAGGCGGGGGGTCCCAATGAGCAGTTCTTC
TRBV6-4	TRBJ2-7	.	TRBD2	CASSERRGVVDYEQYF	TGTGCCAGCAGTGAACGGCGGGGGGTGGTTGACTACGAGCAGTACTTC
TRBV5-4	TRBJ1-6	few	.	CASSPGADSPLHF	TGTGCCAGCAGTCCGGGAGCCGATTCACCCCTCCACTTT
TRBV28	TRBJ2-7	.	TRBD1	CASSLPTGYIYEQYF	TGTGCCAGCAGTTTACCGACAGGGTATATTTACGAGCAGTACTTC
TRBV6-1	TRBJ2-7	.	TRBD1	CASSARTGPHEQYF	TGTGCCAGCAGTGCACGGACAGGCCCCCACGAGCAGTACTTC